The clone carrying this T cell receptor beta chain was seen only a few times. Its antigen is unknown. This sample was taken from a study of response to subunit inactivated influenza vaccine. Regarding the study as a whole: Authors suggested seasonal influenza vaccinations each recruit few new T cells.

MiXCR, run by TCRdb on the RT-PCR reads, gives a single entry per CDR3 protein. The profile shows a few hundred thousand distinct CDR3 sequences, approximately 14% of them singletons. CDR1 and CDR2 from the germline V gene are SGHAT and FQNNGV. V gave up 1 base and J gave up 3 bases; unmatched junction bases: 5. This CDR3 comprises 15 residues. This specimen consisted of PBMCs from blood, obtained 12 days after vaccination. The TCR comes from a man aged 50 or older who received an inactivated influenza vaccine. V gene TRBV11-2 combines with J gene TRBJ1-1, with 7 bases lining up with TRBD1. The CDR3 protein is CASSLGRQGDTEAFF. CDR3 bases: TGTGCCAGCAGCTTAGGAAGGCAGGGGGACACTGAAGCTTTCTTT.